This TCR beta chain is from a study of T-cell memory formation after mild COVID-19. Study-level findings and limits: CD4/CD8 balance held among clones contracting day 15 to 85, and later expanders leaned CD4+. Shrinking CD4+ clones were chiefly CM and EM; CD8+ ones were chiefly EMRA. The pre-infection memory compartment contained some responding clones, suggesting cross-reactive memory joined.

Turning to this clonotype: The target antigen is unknown.

Trimming shortened V by 0 bases and J by 5 bases, and 9 bases separated the two germline ends. The CDR3 loop spans 14 amino acids. Germline V CDR1 and CDR2: LNHNV, YYDKDF (reference sequence). It was 5'RACE with constant-segment primers that produced the TCR alpha and TCR beta cDNA libraries, which carried sample barcodes and UMIs. TCRdb recomputed calls from the 5' RACE reads with MiXCR, one row per CDR3 protein. The sample holds about 470,000 distinct CDR3 sequences, about 18% seen once. The TCR originated in an adult woman who had mild COVID-19 (a few samples of this study predate the infection). Cell type and time point are not known. The chain carries TRBV15 and TRBJ2-3, with no clear D. Sequencing was performed on PBMCs or a T cell subset sorted from them (not recorded which). CDR3 protein: CATSRDGSKDTQYF. In nucleotides, the CDR3 is TGTGCCACCAGCAGAGATGGTTCAAAAGATACGCAGTATTTT.